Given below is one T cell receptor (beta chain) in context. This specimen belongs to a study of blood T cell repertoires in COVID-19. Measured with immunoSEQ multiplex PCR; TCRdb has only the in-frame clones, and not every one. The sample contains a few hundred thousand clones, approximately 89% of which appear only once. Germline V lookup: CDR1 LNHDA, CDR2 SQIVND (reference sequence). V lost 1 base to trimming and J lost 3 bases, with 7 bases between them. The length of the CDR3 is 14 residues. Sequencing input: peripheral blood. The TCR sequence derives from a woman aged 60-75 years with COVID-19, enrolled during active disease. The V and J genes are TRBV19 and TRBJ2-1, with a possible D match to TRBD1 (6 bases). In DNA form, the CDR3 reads TGTGCCAGTAGTATAGGACAGGTCTACAATGAGCAGTTCTTC. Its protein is CASSIGQVYNEQFF.